Shown below are 29 T cell receptor beta chains from a single sample sequenced in a study of identical twins' blood T cells. MiXCR, applied by TCRdb to the 5' RACE reads, yields one record per CDR3 protein. The sample yields a few hundred thousand distinct CDR3 sequences, more than 25% seen once. Sequenced sample: PBMCs. The receptors were gathered from a woman between 18 and 55 years old in good health.

The gene calls are TRBV7-9 and TRBJ2-1, with D possibly TRBD2 on 5 matching bases. This CDR3 comprises 15 residues. CDR1 SEHNR and CDR2 FQNEAQ come from the germline V gene (reference sequence). The V and J ends lost 7 bases and 6 bases respectively, with 19 bases between them. CDR3 sequence (DNA): TGTGCCAGCAACATAGCGCCAAGCGGCCGCAATGAGCAGTTCTTC. Encoded protein: CASNIAPSGRNEQFF.

The chain uses TRBV5-5 and TRBJ1-1; TRBD1 might be the D (6 bases). Germline-derived CDR1 and CDR2 are SGHKS and YYEKEE (reference sequence). The CDR3 loop spans 14 amino acids. V was clipped by 2 bases and J by 5 bases, with 13 bases between them. CDR3: CASSFVAGDTEAFF. Written as DNA, the CDR3 is TGTGCCAGCAGCTTCGTGGCAGGGGATACTGAAGCTTTCTTT.

This clonotype was detected a few times. The rearrangement uses TRBV20-1 and TRBJ1-2; the match to TRBD1 covers 8 bases. Unmatched junction bases numbered 11, after V lost 2 bases and J lost 3 bases. CDR1 and CDR2 (germline): DFQATT, SNEGSKA (reference sequence). The CDR3 loop spans 16 amino acids. In nucleotides, the CDR3 is TGCAGTGCTAGACGAGTCACAGGGGGGAGTGACTATGGCTACACCTTC. Translation: CSARRVTGGSDYGYTF.

The chain uses TRBV9 and TRBJ1-2; D is unclear. The CDR3 is 12 amino acids. Germline V gene lookup returns CDR1 SGDLS and CDR2 YYNGEE. Trimming left V 6 bases short and J 4 bases short, with 10 bases between. Written as DNA, the CDR3 is TGTGCCAGCACCGACCTGGGCTATGGCTACACCTTC. Translation gives CASTDLGYGYTF.

This rearrangement joins TRBV7-9 to TRBJ1-1; a weak D match, TRBD1 (5 bases). The CDR3 loop spans 12 amino acids. V lost 5 bases, J lost 5 bases, and 9 bases lay in between. Germline CDR1 is SEHNR and CDR2 is FQNEAQ (reference sequence). DNA of the CDR3: TGTGCCAGCAGCAGGGGTACAACTGAAGCTTTCTTT. The encoded protein is CASSRGTTEAFF. Complete variable domain (other parts from reference TRBV7-9 and TRBJ1-1): DTGVSQNPRHKITKRGQNVTFRCDPISEHNRLYWYRQTLGQGPEFLTYFQNEAQLEKSRLLSDRFSAERPKGSFSTLEIQRTEQGDSAMYLCASSRGTTEAFFGQGTRLTVV.

The chain employs TRBV6-1 and TRBJ1-2; D gene unclear. The germline V gene has CDR1 MNHNS and CDR2 SASEGT. This CDR3 has 15 residues. V lost 4 bases to trimming and J lost 8 bases, with 20 bases between them. CDR3 coding DNA: TGTGCCAGCAGTGTAACCGGGGTCGGAGGTAACGGCTACACCTTC. This translates into CASSVTGVGGNGYTF.

The V call is TRBV19, the J call TRBJ2-2; D is undetermined. Germline-derived CDR1 and CDR2 are LNHDA and SQIVND (reference sequence). The CDR3 is 13 amino acids. Trimming stripped 8 bases from V and 1 base from J, with 8 bases between. In nucleotides, the CDR3 is TGTGCCAGTTTACGAGGGAACACCGGGGAGCTGTTTTTT. Protein: CASLRGNTGELFF.

This clonotype has just a few counts. The chain couples TRBV11-2 to TRBJ2-3; D is perhaps TRBD1 (6 bases). Germline CDR1 SGHAT, CDR2 FQNNGV. This CDR3 comprises 15 residues. The germline V and J ends were trimmed by 2 bases and 4 bases, with 13 bases remaining between them. In nucleotides, the CDR3 is TGTGCCAGCAGCTTAACAGGGTTCGTAGCAGATACGCAGTATTTT. This gives the protein CASSLTGFVADTQYF.

V and J are TRBV29-1 and TRBJ1-1; possibly TRBD1 for D (6 bases). Per germline, CDR1 SQVTM and CDR2 ANQGSEA. Trimming pared 7 bases from V and 1 base from J, leaving 16 bases between. This CDR3 has 14 amino acids. CDR3 region: CSGGTGRGNTEAFF. For the CDR3, the DNA is TGCAGCGGCGGTACAGGGAGAGGGAACACTGAAGCTTTCTTT.

The CDR3 here is CASSSTLNEQFF. The CDR3 DNA reads as TGCGCCAGCAGCTCGACCTTAAATGAGCAGTTCTTC. V and J are TRBV5-1 and TRBJ2-1, with D unclear. Germline V gene sequence: CDR1 SGHRS, CDR2 YFSETQ. V was shortened by 3 bases and J by 7 bases, with 8 bases between the two germline ends. The CDR3 runs to 12 residues.

Worth noting for this clonotype: A junction boundary mismatches the germline segment, possibly from a read error. The chain carries TRBV7-9 and TRBJ2-1; D perhaps matches TRBD2 (6 bases). This CDR3 contains 15 residues. CDR1 SEHNR and CDR2 FQNEAQ come from the germline V gene (reference sequence). The CDR3 DNA reads as TGTGCCAGCCAGCGAGGGAGCGGGTACTACAATGAGCGGTTCTTC. This translates into CASQRGSGYYNERFF.

The rearrangement links TRBV7-2 to TRBJ1-1; weak D call: TRBD1 (5 bases). The CDR3 runs to 14 residues. Between the trimmed V and J ends, which lost 1 base and 7 bases, there was a span of 13 bases. The V gene's germline CDR1 is SGHTA and CDR2 FQGNSA. Here the CDR3 reads CASSLDTGGIEAFF. In DNA, the CDR3 is TGTGCCAGCAGCTTAGACACGGGGGGGATTGAAGCTTTCTTT.

The V gene is TRBV20-1, the J gene TRBJ2-3; the D gene is possibly TRBD1 (6 bases). The CDR3 extends over 16 amino acids. Germline V lookup: CDR1 DFQATT, CDR2 SNEGSKA (reference sequence). V dropped 6 bases and J dropped 2 bases, with 21 bases sitting between them. CDR3 nucleotides: TGCAGTGCCCAGCTCTCGGGGACAAGACCCACAGATACGCAGTATTTT. It codes for CSAQLSGTRPTDTQYF.

This clonotype turned up a few times. This chain connects TRBV5-1 to TRBJ2-3; TRBD2 might be the D (5 bases). With 2 bases removed from V and 5 bases from J, the gap between germline ends came to 6 bases. CDR3 size: 12 residues. CDR1 and CDR2 from the germline V gene are SGHRS and YFSETQ. The CDR3 spells CASSLLEDTQYF. Here the CDR3 DNA reads TGCGCCAGCAGCTTACTAGAAGATACGCAGTATTTT.

The gene calls are TRBV5-6 and TRBJ1-4, with no clear D. Germline V gene data show CDR1 as SGHDT and CDR2 as YYEEEE. V was clipped by 1 base and J by 5 bases, with 12 bases between them. This CDR3 has 15 amino acids. In DNA, the CDR3 is TGTGCCAGCAGCTTGAAAGTACAGCGGAATGAAAAACTGTTTTTT. This sequence encodes CASSLKVQRNEKLFF.

The chain recombines TRBV3-1 with TRBJ1-5, with TRBD1 matching over 9 bases. The CDR3 sequence is 14 residues long. CDR1 is LGHDT, CDR2 YNNKEL, per germline (reference sequence). V was clipped by 5 bases and J by 4 bases; unmatched bases: 3. CDR3 nucleotides: TGTGCCAGCAGCGAACAGGGGGCGAATCAGCCCCAGCATTTT. As protein: CASSEQGANQPQHF.

The chain recombines TRBV4-1 with TRBJ1-2; no clear D gene. CDR1 is MGHRA and CDR2 is YSYEKL in the germline V gene. The CDR3 sequence is 14 residues long. Trimming shortened V by 0 bases and J by 7 bases, and 12 bases separated the two germline ends. The CDR3 DNA is TGCGCCAGCAGCCAAGAGGGATGGGCGGTTGGCTACACCTTC. Translated, it gives CASSQEGWAVGYTF.

A few counts support this clonotype. The chain uses TRBV3-1 and TRBJ1-5; a weak D match, TRBD1 (6 bases). The V end was cut by 4 bases, the J end by 6 bases, with 13 bases between. Germline lookup yields CDR1 LGHDT and CDR2 YNNKEL (reference sequence). CDR3 length: 14 amino acids. Here the CDR3 reads CASSPEGGGQPQHF. For the CDR3, the DNA is TGTGCCAGCAGCCCCGAGGGGGGCGGTCAGCCCCAGCATTTT. Complete variable domain (other parts from reference TRBV3-1 and TRBJ1-5): DTAVSQTPKYLVTQMGNDKSIKCEQNLGHDTMYWYKQDSKKFLKIMFSYNNKELIINETVPNRFSPKSPDKAHLNLHINSLELGDSAVYFCASSPEGGGQPQHFGDGTRLSIL.

The chain links TRBV9 to TRBJ2-1; D is perhaps TRBD1 (5 bases). This CDR3 has 14 residues. Looked up from germline, CDR1 is SGDLS and CDR2 is YYNGEE. The V gene lost 0 bases and the J gene lost 5 bases, with 9 bases spanning the gap. CDR3 nucleotide sequence: TGTGCCAGCAGCGTAGCGACAGTAGACAATGAGCAGTTCTTC. Its translation: CASSVATVDNEQFF.

This clonotype was detected ten times or more. V usage is TRBV6-5 and J usage is TRBJ2-1, with 9 bases aligning to TRBD1. J gave up 7 bases and V 8 bases, and 9 bases lay outside the gene matches. This CDR3 is built from 14 residues. In germline, CDR1 is MNHEY, CDR2 SVGAGI. The CDR3 coding sequence is TGTGCCAGCGACCCCGGGACAGGGTCTAATGAGCAGTTCTTC. Its translation: CASDPGTGSNEQFF.

The V call is TRBV10-3, the J call TRBJ1-3; D uncertain. Germline V gene data show CDR1 as ENHRY and CDR2 as SYGVKD. Trimming removed 3 bases at V and 0 bases at J, with 6 bases between. The CDR3 extends over 14 amino acids. The CDR3, as DNA: TGTGCCATCAGTGAAATGAGCTCTGGAAACACCATATATTTT. Its translation: CAISEMSSGNTIYF.

The sample holds many counts of this clonotype. V usage is TRBV7-2 and J usage is TRBJ2-5, with 7 bases that match TRBD1. Trimming cost V 2 bases and J 5 bases; bases outside gene matches: 14. Germline assignment: CDR1 SGHTA and CDR2 FQGNSA. The CDR3 loop spans 17 amino acids. Here the CDR3 reads CASSLFTIDREGETQYF. Here the CDR3 DNA reads TGTGCCAGCAGCTTATTTACTATAGACAGGGAAGGTGAGACCCAGTACTTC.

This clonotype was recorded many times. V gene TRBV29-1 combines with J gene TRBJ2-1; D is unresolved. This CDR3 has 12 amino acids. V dropped 6 bases and J dropped 2 bases, with 8 bases sitting between them. Looked up from germline, CDR1 is SQVTM and CDR2 is ANQGSEA. CDR3 sequence (DNA): TGCAGCGTCACAGAAACCTACAATGAGCAGTTCTTC. Its translation: CSVTETYNEQFF.

A few counts support this clonotype. V usage is TRBV7-8 and J usage is TRBJ2-2; D might be TRBD1 (6 bases). CDR3 length: 14 amino acids. The germline V and J ends were trimmed by 5 bases and 5 bases, with 12 bases remaining between them. Germline V lookup: CDR1 SGHVS, CDR2 FQNEAQ. The CDR3 spells CASSLNRATGELFF. CDR3 coding DNA: TGTGCCAGCAGCCTGAACAGGGCGACCGGGGAGCTGTTTTTT.

The table lists this clonotype with a few counts. The gene calls are TRBV20-1 and TRBJ2-1, with D uncertain. The CDR3 is made up of 15 amino acids. The germline V gene has CDR1 DFQATT and CDR2 SNEGSKA (reference sequence). Deletions cut 3 bases from V and 3 bases from J, with 15 bases between. CDR3 nucleotide sequence: TGCAGTGCTAGGTCCCCCACACGTCGCTACAATGAGCAGTTCTTC. This gives the protein CSARSPTRRYNEQFF.

The genes are TRBV20-1 and TRBJ1-5; D perhaps matches TRBD1 (6 bases). Per germline, CDR1 DFQATT and CDR2 SNEGSKA (reference sequence). The CDR3 loop spans 13 amino acids. Trimming shortened V by 4 bases and J by 3 bases, and 10 bases separated the two germline ends. The CDR3 DNA reads as TGCAGTGCTACAGGGGCCTCCAATCAGCCCCAGCATTTT. It translates to CSATGASNQPQHF.

About this clonotype itself: A much bigger clone sits one base away, suggesting this may be a read error. The V gene is TRBV20-1, the J gene TRBJ2-7, with TRBD1 matching over 11 bases. With 8 bases clipped from V and 6 bases from J, the junction kept 6 bases outside the gene matches. CDR3 length: 12 amino acids. Germline V gene lookup returns CDR1 DFQATT and CDR2 SNEGSKA (reference sequence). This CDR3 is CSSGTGGCEQYF. CDR3 nucleotide sequence: TGCAGTTCCGGGACAGGGGGATGCGAGCAGTACTTC.

This clonotype was recorded at least ten times. V usage is TRBV6-1 and J usage is TRBJ1-2; possible D gene TRBD1, 5 bases. Trimming took 6 bases from V and 8 from J, leaving 19 bases between them. CDR1 is MNHNS and CDR2 is SASEGT in the germline V gene. This CDR3 contains 14 residues. CDR3 region: CASRKDMFIGGYTF. CDR3 sequence (DNA): TGTGCCAGCAGAAAGGACATGTTTATAGGAGGCTACACCTTC.

This clonotype was seen more than once but under ten times. This chain joins TRBV15 and TRBJ2-3; D is uncertain. V shed 0 bases and J shed 6 bases, with 7 bases lying between them. CDR1 and CDR2 (germline): LNHNV, YYDKDF (reference sequence). The CDR3 runs to 13 residues. As DNA, the CDR3 is TGTGCCACCAGCAGAGATCGTTATGATACGCAGTATTTT. It specifies CATSRDRYDTQYF.